The 30 T cell receptor beta chains listed next were all sequenced from one sample in a study of T cell changes during pregnancy in multiple sclerosis. Produced via immunoSEQ multiplex PCR; TCRdb's table is partial and in-frame only. Of tens of thousands of clones listed, over 85% are singletons. The source material was peripheral blood, sampled in the third trimester of pregnancy. These receptor sequences come from a female donor with multiple sclerosis, enrolled in a pregnancy study.

The chain has TRBV6-1 and TRBJ1-5; 7 bases line up with TRBD1. The CDR3 runs 17 residues. V lost 1 base, J lost 4 bases, and 10 bases stayed unmatched. Germline CDR1 is MNHNS and CDR2 is SASEGT. CDR3 coding DNA: TGTGCCAGCAGTGAAGGAAGAAGGACAGGTACGAATCAGCCCCAGCATTTT. Translation: CASSEGRRTGTNQPQHF.

The CDR3 loop is CASSLAVVRRGTYYNEQFF. Written as DNA, the CDR3 is TGTGCCAGCAGCTTGGCGGTGGTGCGGAGAGGGACTTATTACAATGAGCAGTTCTTC. The chain recombines TRBV5-6 with TRBJ2-1, with D possibly TRBD2 on 6 matching bases. CDR1 SGHDT and CDR2 YYEEEE come from the germline V gene. Trimming took 0 bases from V and 4 from J, leaving 23 bases between them. The CDR3 has 19 residues.

The chain recombines TRBV11-3 with TRBJ2-3; TRBD1 matches at 7 bases. In germline, CDR1 is SGHNT, CDR2 YENEEA. The CDR3 is made up of 15 amino acids. The J segment lost 1 base and the V segment lost 5 bases, leaving 6 bases of the junction unmatched. The CDR3 region has the DNA TGTGCCAGCAGCCTAAAGGGGGCCGGCACAGATACGCAGTATTTT. Translated: CASSLKGAGTDTQYF.

The chain carries TRBV5-1 and TRBJ2-5; TRBD2 is a possible D gene (5 bases). Germline V gene lookup returns CDR1 SGHRS and CDR2 YFSETQ. Deletions cut 4 bases from V and 2 bases from J, with 12 bases between. This CDR3 spans 14 amino acids. Written as DNA, the CDR3 is TGCGCCAGCAGCCCTGGACGGGAACAAGAGACCCAGTACTTC. Translation: CASSPGREQETQYF. Based on the CDR3 plus reference TRBV5-1 and TRBJ2-5, the full variable domain is KAGVTQTPRYLIKTRGQQVTLSCSPISGHRSVSWYQQTPGQGLQFLFEYFSETQRNKGNFPGRFSGRQFSNSRSEMNVSTLELGDSALYLCASSPGREQETQYFGPGTRLLVL.

The CDR3 region is CASSPSGTSGGNEQFF. CDR3 bases: TGCGCCAGCAGTCCAAGTGGGACTAGCGGGGGGAATGAGCAGTTCTTC. The genes are TRBV4-1 and TRBJ2-1; TRBD2 aligns across 15 bases. The CDR3 spans 16 residues. Losses at the gene ends were 6 bases for V and 7 bases for J; bases not matched to a gene: 7. The germline CDR1 and CDR2 sequences are MGHRA and YSYEKL.

This chain joins TRBV28 and TRBJ2-7; 16 nucleotides line up with TRBD2. Trimming took 7 bases from V and 4 from J; bases not matched to a gene: 16. Per germline, CDR1 MDHEN and CDR2 SYDVKM. The CDR3 is 19 amino acids. In DNA, the CDR3 is TGTGCCAGCACCACAGACCCGTTGGGACTAGCGGGAGGGCGGTACGAGCAGTACTTC. Its protein product is CASTTDPLGLAGGRYEQYF.

This chain uses TRBV19 with TRBJ2-1; no reliable D call. There are 15 residues in the CDR3. V gave up 3 bases and J gave up 0 bases, with 9 bases separating them. From germline, CDR1 is LNHDA and CDR2 SQIVND (reference sequence). The CDR3 coding sequence is TGTGCCAGTAGTATTTCTCTGAGCTCCTACAATGAGCAGTTCTTC. It codes for CASSISLSSYNEQFF.

The chain is built from TRBV5-1 and TRBJ2-3; 12 bases map to TRBD2. The CDR3 sequence is 16 residues long. Trimming took 0 bases from V and 1 from J; bases not matched to a gene: 0. CDR1 and CDR2 (germline): SGHRS, YFSETQ. The CDR3 sequence is CASSLGTSGGTDTQYF. Here the CDR3 DNA reads TGCGCCAGCAGCTTGGGGACTAGCGGGGGCACAGATACGCAGTATTTT. The full variable domain, completed using reference TRBV5-1 and TRBJ2-3, is KAGVTQTPRYLIKTRGQQVTLSCSPISGHRSVSWYQQTPGQGLQFLFEYFSETQRNKGNFPGRFSGRQFSNSRSEMNVSTLELGDSALYLCASSLGTSGGTDTQYFGPGTRLTVL.

This rearrangement joins TRBV9 to TRBJ2-2; TRBD2 matches at 9 bases. J lost 7 bases, V lost 3 bases, and 7 bases had no gene match. The CDR3 has 15 residues. In germline, CDR1 is SGDLS, CDR2 YYNGEE. DNA for the CDR3: TGTGCCAGCAGCGATCCTTCGACTAGCGGCGGGGAGCTGTTTTTT. It is translated as CASSDPSTSGGELFF.

V and J are TRBV5-5 and TRBJ1-1; D is unresolved. The V and J ends lost 0 bases and 0 bases respectively, with 3 bases between them. The CDR3 loop spans 13 amino acids. Per germline, CDR1 SGHKS and CDR2 YYEKEE (reference sequence). This CDR3 is CASSLDMNTEAFF. CDR3 bases: TGTGCCAGCAGCTTGGATATGAACACTGAAGCTTTCTTT.

This chain links TRBV6-5 with TRBJ2-6; the match to TRBD2 covers 9 bases. Germline CDR1 and CDR2: MNHEY and SVGAGI. The CDR3 runs 15 residues. V dropped 6 bases and J dropped 4; count of bases not matched to a gene: 4. CDR3 bases: TGTGCCAGCAGACGCGCGGGAGGGGGGGCCAACGTCCTGACTTTC. Amino acids: CASRRAGGGANVLTF.

The chain employs TRBV6-1 and TRBJ1-2, with 8 nucleotides matching TRBD1. CDR3 size: 12 residues. Germline V gene sequence: CDR1 MNHNS, CDR2 SASEGT. J was trimmed by 3 bases and V by 6 bases; bases with no gene match: 0. This chain's CDR3 is CASRTGDYGYTF. DNA of the CDR3: TGTGCCAGCAGGACAGGGGACTATGGCTACACCTTC.

Of note for this clone: Other DNA sequences in this specimen translate into the identical CDR3. The chain couples TRBV5-1 to TRBJ2-3; 10 bases are a match to TRBD2. Germline V gene sequence: CDR1 SGHRS, CDR2 YFSETQ. The CDR3 extends over 15 amino acids. J gave up 1 base and V 4 bases, and 3 bases lay outside the gene matches. The CDR3 sequence: CASSPGTSGTDTQYF. DNA for the CDR3: TGCGCCAGCAGCCCCGGGACTAGCGGCACAGATACGCAGTATTTT.

The chain joins TRBV19 to TRBJ2-2; 7 bases align to TRBD1. The CDR3 is 16 amino acids. Germline loops: CDR1 LNHDA, CDR2 SQIVND (reference sequence). The ends lost 4 bases at V and 3 bases at J; junction bases unmatched: 8. Here the CDR3 reads CASSTYRGPHTGELFF. Here the CDR3 DNA reads TGTGCCAGTAGTACCTACAGGGGACCTCACACCGGGGAGCTGTTTTTT.

CDR3 in amino acids: CASSIKGARSGANVLTF. The CDR3 DNA reads TGTGCCAGTAGTATTAAGGGGGCGCGTAGTGGGGCCAACGTCCTGACTTTC. The genes are TRBV19 and TRBJ2-6; TRBD1 aligns across 7 bases. The CDR3 covers 17 residues. Per germline, CDR1 LNHDA and CDR2 SQIVND (reference sequence). V lost 3 bases, J lost 3 bases, and 8 bases stayed unmatched.

The chain joins TRBV2 to TRBJ1-5, with TRBD1 as a possible D gene (5 bases). Germline V gives CDR1 SNHLY, CDR2 FYNNEI. The CDR3 has 14 residues. With 3 bases removed from V and 6 bases from J, the gap between germline ends came to 12 bases. The CDR3 region has the DNA TGTGCCAGCAGTGAGGTGCAGGGAGGTCAGCCCCAGCATTTT. Amino acid sequence: CASSEVQGGQPQHF. The whole variable domain, remainder taken from reference TRBV2 and TRBJ1-5, is EPEVTQTPSHQVTQMGQEVILRCVPISNHLYFYWYRQILGQKVEFLVSFYNNEISEKSEIFDDQFSVERPDGSNFTLKIRSTKLEDSAMYFCASSEVQGGQPQHFGDGTRLSIL.

This chain connects TRBV7-9 to TRBJ2-1, with 11 bases aligning to TRBD2. The CDR3 extends over 15 amino acids. Trimming took 6 bases from V and 7 from J; bases not matched to a gene: 8. Per the germline V gene, CDR1 is SEHNR and CDR2 is FQNEAQ (reference sequence). The CDR3, as DNA: TGTGCCAGCAGATTGCTAGCGGGAGGAGGTAATGAGCAGTTCTTC. It codes for CASRLLAGGGNEQFF.

CDR3 sequence: CASSRGSLENTIYF. The CDR3 nucleotides are TGTGCCAGCAGCCGGGGATCCCTCGAGAACACCATATATTTT. The chain employs TRBV7-2 and TRBJ1-3, with D unresolved. With 5 bases removed from V and 7 bases from J, the gap between germline ends came to 15 bases. Per germline, CDR1 SGHTA and CDR2 FQGNSA. The CDR3 extends over 14 amino acids.

This chain joins TRBV13 and TRBJ2-1; 8 bases are shared with TRBD1. The CDR3 has 15 residues. Germline loops: CDR1 PRHDT, CDR2 FYEKMQ (reference sequence). J was trimmed by 6 bases and V by 6 bases; bases with no gene match: 10. This CDR3 is CASRRQGNLLNEQFF. The CDR3 DNA follows: TGTGCCAGCAGGAGACAGGGGAATCTACTCAATGAGCAGTTCTTC.

The V and J genes are TRBV28 and TRBJ2-1; the match to TRBD2 covers 8 bases. Germline trimming cut 1 base from V and 4 bases from J; bases unmatched to any gene: 12. The germline CDR1 and CDR2 sequences are MDHEN and SYDVKM. This CDR3 is built from 18 residues. CDR3 coding DNA: TGTGCCAGCAGTTTATATAACCGGGAGGGCGGGAAATACAATGAGCAGTTCTTC. The encoded protein is CASSLYNREGGKYNEQFF.

The V and J genes are TRBV5-1 and TRBJ1-1, with 9 bases lining up with TRBD1. Germline V lookup: CDR1 SGHRS, CDR2 YFSETQ. Trimming took 5 bases from V and 0 from J; bases not matched to a gene: 5. CDR3 length: 15 amino acids. CDR3 DNA: TGCGCCAGCAGGGAACAGGGGGCTATGAACACTGAAGCTTTCTTT. It encodes CASREQGAMNTEAFF.

This clone was seen only once. V gene TRBV28 combines with J gene TRBJ2-7, with 9 bases identical to TRBD1. Per the germline V gene, CDR1 is MDHEN and CDR2 is SYDVKM. CDR3 length: 15 amino acids. Losses at the gene ends were 8 bases for V and 0 bases for J; bases not matched to a gene: 8. In DNA, the CDR3 is TGTGCCAGCGGTGGACAGGGGACAACCTCCTACGAGCAGTACTTC. The encoded protein is CASGGQGTTSYEQYF. Drawing the rest from reference TRBV28 and TRBJ2-7, the complete variable domain is DVKVTQSSRYLVKRTGEKVFLECVQDMDHENMFWYRQDPGLGLRLIYFSYDVKMKEKGDIPEGYSVSREKKERFSLILESASTNQTSMYLCASGGQGTTSYEQYFGPGTRLTVT.

The rearrangement uses TRBV27 and TRBJ2-2, with 7 bases aligning to TRBD2. The CDR3 length is 16 residues. V lost 5 bases and J lost 4; bases outside the gene matches: 10. The germline gives CDR1 MNHEY, CDR2 SMNVEV (reference sequence). The CDR3 region is CASSVSGGRGTGELFF. The CDR3 DNA is TGTGCCAGCAGTGTTTCGGGGGGACGGGGCACCGGGGAGCTGTTTTTT.

This clone came up a few times. The rearrangement joins TRBV5-1 to TRBJ1-1; D remains unclear. The V end was cut by 0 bases, the J end by 2 bases, with 8 bases between. CDR3 length equals 14 residues. In germline, CDR1 is SGHRS, CDR2 YFSETQ. The CDR3 spells CASSLELYNTEAFF. Here the CDR3 DNA reads TGCGCCAGCAGCTTGGAGCTATACAACACTGAAGCTTTCTTT.

The chain recombines TRBV9 with TRBJ2-7; 10 positions match TRBD2. This CDR3 contains 14 residues. The germline V gene has CDR1 SGDLS and CDR2 YYNGEE. Trimming took 4 bases from V and 5 from J; bases not matched to a gene: 6. CDR3 DNA: TGTGCCAGCAGCACCGGGACTAGCGCTGACGAGCAGTACTTC. Translated: CASSTGTSADEQYF.

The CDR3 nucleotides are TGTGCCAGCAGCTTAGCGCTAAACTCCTATGGCTACACCTTC. Encoded protein: CASSLALNSYGYTF. The V call is TRBV7-2, the J call TRBJ1-2, with D unresolved. V gave up 0 bases and J gave up 4 bases, with 9 bases separating them. Germline-derived CDR1 and CDR2 are SGHTA and FQGNSA. This CDR3 is built from 14 residues.

The rearrangement links TRBV10-3 to TRBJ2-7; 13 bases line up with TRBD2. Trimming cost V 6 bases and J 3 bases; bases outside gene matches: 14. The CDR3 extends over 18 amino acids. Looked up from germline, CDR1 is ENHRY and CDR2 is SYGVKD. The CDR3 reads CAIRPGTGTSGTIYEQYF. Written as DNA, the CDR3 is TGTGCCATCAGACCCGGGACAGGGACTAGCGGGACGATCTACGAGCAGTACTTC.

The V call is TRBV30, the J call TRBJ2-2; no definite D call. The CDR3 is made up of 14 amino acids. CDR1 and CDR2 (germline): GTSNPN, SVGIG (reference sequence). V lost 2 bases, J lost 0 bases, and 7 bases lay in between. The CDR3 is CAWSIGSNTGELFF. The CDR3 DNA is TGTGCCTGGAGTATCGGGTCGAACACCGGGGAGCTGTTTTTT.

The V and J genes are TRBV6-1 and TRBJ2-7; 9 bases agree with TRBD1. The CDR3 has 13 residues. Germline trimming cut 6 bases from V and 4 bases from J; bases unmatched to any gene: 4. Germline CDR1 and CDR2: MNHNS and SASEGT. CDR3 amino acids: CASSTGGGYEQYF. The CDR3 DNA is TGTGCCAGCAGCACAGGGGGCGGTTACGAGCAGTACTTC.

The chain links TRBV5-1 to TRBJ1-4; D is ambiguous. The V gene lost 4 bases and the J gene lost 8 bases, with 12 bases spanning the gap. CDR1 is SGHRS, CDR2 YFSETQ, per germline. The CDR3 length is 13 residues. CDR3 in DNA: TGCGCCAGCAGCGAGTTGGGAGAAGAAAAACTGTTTTTT. Translating gives CASSELGEEKLFF. Full variable domain (rest looked up from reference TRBV5-1 and TRBJ1-4): KAGVTQTPRYLIKTRGQQVTLSCSPISGHRSVSWYQQTPGQGLQFLFEYFSETQRNKGNFPGRFSGRQFSNSRSEMNVSTLELGDSALYLCASSELGEEKLFFGSGTQLSVL.